This T cell receptor beta chain was profiled in a study of T cells in women clearing cervical HPV infection. At the level of the study: Controls gave blood once infection was undetectable; cases at lesion identification.

Sequencing was performed with immunoSEQ multiplex PCR; in TCRdb, only in-frame clones are kept and a portion is missing. The sample features roughly 36,000 clones, with more than 7% in its top ten. Cervical HPV DNA detected by MY09/MY11 PCR, typed by dot-blot. Looked up from germline, CDR1 is LNHDA and CDR2 is SQIVND (reference sequence). The CDR3 extends over 14 amino acids. Comment on this clone: The CDR3 is cut off 3 residues early in the read; its end comes from the germline J gene.

The chain couples TRBV19 to TRBJ2-3, with D perhaps TRBD1 or TRBD2 (5 bases each). Sequences were obtained from blood buffy coat. This TCR was recovered from a woman between 18 and 70 years old with a cervical HPV16 infection that either progressed to CIN3+ or cleared (not recorded which). Incomplete CDR3 DNA: TGTGCCAGTAGTATAAATTCCGAGGGGCAGACG. Translating it yields CASSINSEGQT. The CDR3 as a whole reads CASSINSEGQTQYF.